These 27 T cell receptor beta chains were all obtained from the same sample, sequenced in a study of technical replicates of blood from a few donors. Produced via immunoSEQ multiplex PCR; TCRdb's table is partial and in-frame only. This sample has about 75,000 clones; roughly 91% occur once, and the top ten carry 0.37%. Sequencing used T cells isolated from PBMCs. The source of these receptors is a human donor in good health. Some clones in this sample may be carry-over from other donors' samples.

The V gene is TRBV18, the J gene TRBJ1-2, with 7 bases matching TRBD1. Per the germline V gene, CDR1 is KGHSH and CDR2 is LQKENI. There are 15 residues in the CDR3. Trimming took 5 bases from V and 1 from J; bases not matched to a gene: 7. CDR3 amino acids: CASSGTATNNYGYTF. CDR3 nucleotide sequence: TGTGCCAGCTCAGGGACAGCGACCAATAACTATGGCTACACCTTC.

The chain carries TRBV5-1 and TRBJ2-3, with TRBD2 matching over 11 bases. The CDR3 spans 17 residues. CDR1 is SGHRS, CDR2 YFSETQ, per germline. The trim removed 1 base at V and 2 bases at J, leaving 6 bases unmatched. DNA of the CDR3: TGCGCCAGCAGCTTGTCCCTTAGCGGGGGGGCCACAGATACGCAGTATTTT. Encoded protein: CASSLSLSGGATDTQYF.

This clone turned up a few times. The chain uses TRBV29-1 and TRBJ2-5; D is ambiguous. Trimming shortened V by 4 bases and J by 2 bases, and 8 bases separated the two germline ends. Germline-derived CDR1 and CDR2 are SQVTM and ANQGSEA. There are 12 residues in the CDR3. The DNA for the CDR3 is TGCAGCGTTGGGCTACAGCAAGAGACCCAGTACTTC. Translation gives CSVGLQQETQYF.

V usage is TRBV6-6 and J usage is TRBJ2-1; 8 nucleotides line up with TRBD2. V lost 6 bases and J lost 4; bases outside the gene matches: 8. This CDR3 is built from 15 residues. The germline gives CDR1 MNHNY, CDR2 SVGAGI (reference sequence). CDR3 DNA sequence: TGTGCCAGCAGCCCGAGCGGGAGAGGGTACAATGAGCAGTTCTTC. It is translated as CASSPSGRGYNEQFF.

This clone appeared once. J is TRBJ2-7 and V is TRBV11-2; tentative D call: TRBD2 (5 bases). V was cut by 4 bases and J by 3 bases, with 16 bases left in between. Germline V CDR1 and CDR2: SGHAT, FQNNGV. This CDR3 contains 15 residues. For the CDR3, the DNA is TGTGCCAGCAGCTCATTGCTGGACTTGTACTACGAGCAGTACTTC. Translated, it gives CASSSLLDLYYEQYF.

Only a few counts were recorded for this clone. This rearrangement joins TRBV4-1 to TRBJ2-1, with D perhaps matching TRBD2 (6 bases). Germline V gene sequence: CDR1 MGHRA, CDR2 YSYEKL. The CDR3 loop spans 16 amino acids. Trimming took off 1 base at V and 7 bases at J, with 17 bases between the two ends. DNA of the CDR3: TGCGCCAGCAGCCAAGTGGGGGGTCGAACTTCGAATGAGCAGTTCTTC. Translating gives CASSQVGGRTSNEQFF.

This rearrangement joins TRBV14 to TRBJ1-1; D perhaps matches TRBD1 (6 bases). The V and J ends lost 4 bases and 0 bases respectively, with 15 bases between them. The length of the CDR3 is 16 residues. Germline-derived CDR1 and CDR2 are SGHDN and FVKESK. Written as DNA, the CDR3 is TGTGCCAGCAGCCCGTTAGCGCGGGGGCTGAACACTGAAGCTTTCTTT. It specifies CASSPLARGLNTEAFF.

The gene calls are TRBV9 and TRBJ2-5; TRBD2 is a possible D gene (6 bases). Germline CDR1 SGDLS, CDR2 YYNGEE. V was shortened by 4 bases and J by 5 bases, with 18 bases between the two germline ends. The CDR3 consists of 15 residues. Here the CDR3 reads CASSPQAGRYETQYF. CDR3 coding DNA: TGTGCCAGCAGCCCCCAGGCGGGGAGGTATGAGACCCAGTACTTC.

The gene calls are TRBV6-5 and TRBJ1-6; tentatively, D is TRBD1 (5 bases). CDR3 length: 14 residues. Trimming pared 2 bases from V and 9 bases from J, leaving 11 bases between. Germline-derived CDR1 and CDR2 are MNHEY and SVGAGI. For the CDR3, the DNA is TGTGCCAGCAGTTACGGGGGGGAGAGTTCACCCCTCCACTTT. Translation gives CASSYGGESSPLHF.

The chain has TRBV21-1 and TRBJ2-2; TRBD2 reflects the table's D call only, with no check against the DNA. TRBV21-1 is reported as a pseudogene. The CDR3 has 17 amino acids. The CDR3 sequence: CASILGREAPNTGELFF. Written as DNA, the CDR3 is TGTGCCAGCATTCTGGGGCGGGAGGCCCCTAACACCGGGGAGCTGTTTTTT.

The chain uses TRBV7-3 and TRBJ1-1, with D unresolved. V was clipped by 1 base and J by 4 bases, with 7 bases between them. The CDR3 is made up of 13 amino acids. The germline CDR1 and CDR2 sequences are SGHTA and FQGTGA. The CDR3 region is CASSLIEGTEAFF. The CDR3 bases are TGTGCCAGCAGCTTAATTGAGGGCACTGAAGCTTTCTTT. Full variable domain (missing parts from reference TRBV7-3 and TRBJ1-1): GAGVSQTPSNKVTEKGKYVELRCDPISGHTALYWYRQSLGQGPEFLIYFQGTGAADDSGLPNDRFFAVRPEGSVSTLKIQRTERGDSAVYLCASSLIEGTEAFFGQGTRLTVV.

V is TRBV7-6 and J is TRBJ1-1; D is possibly TRBD1 (5 bases). Trimming pared 3 bases from V and 7 bases from J, leaving 12 bases between. CDR3 length equals 13 residues. Germline lookup yields CDR1 SGHVS and CDR2 FNYEAQ. CDR3 nucleotides: TGTGCCAGCAGCTTGTTGGGACTCAGTGAAGCTTTCTTT. This sequence encodes CASSLLGLSEAFF. Combining the CDR3 with reference TRBV7-6 and TRBJ1-1 gives the whole variable domain GAGVSQSPRYKVTKRGQDVALRCDPISGHVSLYWYRQALGQGPEFLTYFNYEAQQDKSGLPNDRFSAERPEGSISTLTIQRTEQRDSAMYRCASSLLGLSEAFFGQGTRLTVV.

This clone turned up a few times. The chain employs TRBV6-4 and TRBJ1-1; possibly TRBD1 for D (5 bases). V lost 6 bases, J lost 1 base, and 9 bases lay in between. The CDR3 is 13 amino acids. The germline V gene has CDR1 MRHNA and CDR2 SNTAGT. The CDR3 region is CASRLQGNTEAFF. The CDR3 region has the DNA TGTGCCAGCAGACTTCAGGGGAACACTGAAGCTTTCTTT.

The CDR3 region has the DNA TGTGCCAGCTCATCGAGGGCGGGGGAGACCCAGTACTTC. This gives the protein CASSSRAGETQYF. The V gene is TRBV18, the J gene TRBJ2-5; TRBD2 is a possible D gene (6 bases). This CDR3 contains 13 residues. The germline gives CDR1 KGHSH, CDR2 LQKENI. Trimming took off 5 bases at V and 5 bases at J, with 12 bases between the two ends.

The chain has TRBV30 and TRBJ2-7; D ambiguous. CDR1 is GTSNPN, CDR2 SVGIG, per germline (reference sequence). V was pared by 3 bases and J by 0 bases, with 9 bases between. The CDR3 contains 13 residues. The CDR3 sequence is CAWRELDSYEQYF. The CDR3 DNA follows: TGTGCCTGGAGGGAGTTGGACTCCTACGAGCAGTACTTC.

The chain is built from TRBV5-5 and TRBJ1-5, with D unresolved. There are 14 residues in the CDR3. Per the germline V gene, CDR1 is SGHKS and CDR2 is YYEKEE (reference sequence). V shed 0 bases and J shed 4 bases, with 8 bases lying between them. The CDR3 loop reads CASSLVTANQPQHF. CDR3 DNA sequence: TGTGCCAGCAGCTTGGTAACAGCTAATCAGCCCCAGCATTTT.

In its sample, this clone was seen a few times. The chain employs TRBV30 and TRBJ1-4; no clear D gene. The CDR3 extends over 18 amino acids. Germline V gene data show CDR1 as GTSNPN and CDR2 as SVGIG (reference sequence). The V end lost 4 bases, the J end lost 6 bases, and 27 bases lay between the germline ends. The CDR3 DNA follows: TGTGCCTGGATCACCTTCCCTCCCCAACTAAGACCTTATGAAAAACTGTTTTTT. Translated: CAWITFPPQLRPYEKLFF.

V and J are TRBV6-5 and TRBJ2-7; D is perhaps TRBD1 (6 bases). V lost 5 bases, J lost 3 bases, and 8 bases lay in between. The CDR3 loop spans 12 amino acids. Germline V gene lookup returns CDR1 MNHEY and CDR2 SVGAGI. CDR3 nucleotide sequence: TGTGCCAGCAGTCAAGGGGGCTACGAGCAGTACTTC. Protein sequence: CASSQGGYEQYF.

This chain links TRBV9 with TRBJ2-5; 11 bases line up with TRBD2. Germline CDR1 reads SGDLS; CDR2 reads YYNGEE. V shed 7 bases and J 5 bases; nucleotides not matched to a gene: 7. This CDR3 region has 14 residues. The CDR3 nucleotides are TGTGCCAGCTCGACTAGCGGGACGGGGGAGACCCAGTACTTC. It specifies CASSTSGTGETQYF. The variable domain in full, with the rest retrieved from reference TRBV9 and TRBJ2-5, is DSGVTQTPKHLITATGQRVTLRCSPRSGDLSVYWYQQSLDQGLQFLIQYYNGEERAKGNILERFSAQQFPDLHSELNLSSLELGDSALYFCASSTSGTGETQYFGPGTRLLVL.

This clone was seen more than once but under ten times. The chain uses TRBV15 and TRBJ1-5; 9 nucleotides agree with TRBD1. Germline trimming cut 5 bases from V and 2 bases from J; bases unmatched to any gene: 1. Germline-derived CDR1 and CDR2 are LNHNV and YYDKDF (reference sequence). The CDR3 extends over 14 amino acids. The CDR3 reads CATSRDRGNQPQHF. In DNA, the CDR3 is TGTGCCACCAGCCGGGACAGGGGCAATCAGCCCCAGCATTTT.

The chain links TRBV5-8 to TRBJ1-2; weak D call: TRBD1 (5 bases). CDR1 is SGHTS, CDR2 YDEGEE, per germline. The V end lost 6 bases, the J end lost 6 bases, and 15 bases lay between the germline ends. The CDR3 has 13 amino acids. The CDR3, as DNA: TGTGCCAGCATCTGGGGGGGGACGGATGGCTACACCTTC. Protein: CASIWGGTDGYTF.

This sequence joins TRBV6-5 and TRBJ1-1; D might be TRBD1 (5 bases). CDR1 and CDR2 (germline): MNHEY, SVGAGI. The CDR3 runs to 15 residues. V lost 6 bases, J lost 4 bases, and 18 bases lay in between. CDR3 amino acids: CASSPFGRGGTEAFF. Here the CDR3 DNA reads TGTGCCAGCAGCCCGTTCGGCCGGGGGGGCACTGAAGCTTTCTTT.

The CDR3 here is CASSLGSSGSYNEQFF. Written as DNA, the CDR3 is TGCGCCAGCAGCTTGGGATCGAGCGGGAGCTACAATGAGCAGTTCTTC. The chain has TRBV5-1 and TRBJ2-1; 8 bases match TRBD2. In germline, CDR1 is SGHRS, CDR2 YFSETQ. The CDR3 loop spans 16 amino acids. J was trimmed by 3 bases and V by 0 bases; bases with no gene match: 5.

The CDR3 region is CASSLGSGETQYF. The CDR3 nucleotides read TGTGCCAGCAGTTTGGGCAGCGGAGAGACCCAGTACTTC. J is TRBJ2-5 and V is TRBV27; D may be TRBD2 (5 bases). The CDR3 consists of 13 residues. The V gene's germline CDR1 is MNHEY and CDR2 SMNVEV (reference sequence). The V end lost 3 bases, the J end lost 4 bases, and 9 bases lay between the germline ends.

The chain couples TRBV2 to TRBJ2-1; TRBD2 agrees at 7 bases. The ends lost 4 bases at V and 8 bases at J; junction bases unmatched: 8. The CDR3 length is 14 residues. The germline V gene encodes CDR1 SNHLY and CDR2 FYNNEI. The CDR3: CASSVSLAGDEQFF. DNA of the CDR3: TGTGCCAGCAGTGTTTCATTGGCGGGAGATGAGCAGTTCTTC.

The CDR3 sequence: CASSRRDYQTKQYF. CDR3 sequence (DNA): TGTGCCAGCAGTCGCCGGGACTACCAAACTAAGCAGTACTTC. The chain is built from TRBV27 and TRBJ2-7; TRBD2 matches at 7 bases. V lost 5 bases, J lost 8 bases, and 12 bases stayed unmatched. Looked up from germline, CDR1 is MNHEY and CDR2 is SMNVEV (reference sequence). The CDR3 is 14 residues long.

V gene TRBV6-6 combines with J gene TRBJ1-1; no reliable D call. Trimming stripped 8 bases from V and 1 base from J, with 11 bases between. CDR1 and CDR2 from the germline V gene are MNHNY and SVGAGI (reference sequence). The CDR3 consists of 13 residues. CDR3 sequence: CASSFYGNTEAFF. The CDR3, as DNA: TGTGCCAGCTCGTTTTACGGGAACACTGAAGCTTTCTTT.